This T cell receptor (beta chain) is drawn from a study of cytomegalovirus exposure and HLA in healthy donors. Concerning this clone itself: Its antigen is as yet unknown.

The V gene's germline CDR1 is MNHEY and CDR2 SMNVEV (reference sequence). The CDR3 totals 13 residues. Researchers ran the PCR with 60 Vbeta and 13 Jbeta primers. Method: immunoSEQ multiplex PCR; TCRdb's copy keeps in-frame clones and lacks some. Of about 130,000 clones listed, 77% are singletons. Study findings and constraints: It was confirmed in vitro that a few of the CMV-associated chains were specific for CMV antigens. Later analysis associated a missense DCLRE1C variant with TCR beta V- and J-gene trimming.

This clonotype was obtained from a woman aged 40-49 years in good health and CMV-seropositive. The sample taken for sequencing was PBMCs. This chain uses TRBV27 with TRBJ2-5; a possible D gene is TRBD2 (6 bases). Gene TRBJ2-7 matches the end of the DNA better, so the J call may be wrong. The CDR3, as DNA: TGTGCCAGCAGTTTATCAGGCGGGGTCGAGCAGTACTTC. Translating gives CASSLSGGVEQYF.